The rows below give T cell receptor beta chains drawn from one sample of a study of blood T cell repertoires in COVID-19. The method was immunoSEQ multiplex PCR; TCRdb's version includes in-frame clones alone and lacks a portion of them. The profile shows 250,000 to 350,000 clones, around 92% of them singletons. The sample consisted of peripheral blood. All receptors derive from a man younger than 30 who had recovered from COVID-19. Both conserved end residues are part of each CDR3. A D gene is named only where the DNA matches it firmly. Clone size appears in some rows only: once, few, many, or a class for an expanded clone.

clone size: NA; CDR3 length: 12; V gene: TRBV27; J gene: TRBJ1-1; D gene: NA; CDR3 protein: CASSPPGTEAFF; CDR3 DNA: TGTGCCAGCAGTCCACCGGGCACTGAAGCTTTCTTT
clone size: NA; CDR3 length: 14; V gene: TRBV27; J gene: TRBJ2-7; D gene: TRBD2; CDR3 protein: CASSLGRGAYEQYF; CDR3 DNA: TGTGCCAGCAGTTTAGGTCGGGGGGCCTACGAGCAGTACTTC
clone size: NA; CDR3 length: 17; V gene: TRBV25-1; J gene: TRBJ1-2; D gene: TRBD1; CDR3 protein: CASSEWGKTGGDYGYTF; CDR3 DNA: TGTGCCAGCAGTGAATGGGGAAAGACAGGGGGCGACTATGGCTACACCTTC
clone size: NA; CDR3 length: 14; V gene: TRBV2; J gene: TRBJ2-5; D gene: TRBD1; CDR3 protein: CASTQGVIQETQYF; CDR3 DNA: TGTGCCAGCACCCAGGGGGTGATCCAAGAGACCCAGTACTTC
clone size: NA; CDR3 length: 15; V gene: TRBV2; J gene: TRBJ1-2; D gene: NA; CDR3 protein: CASSSRRDTNYGYTF; CDR3 DNA: TGTGCCAGCAGCTCAAGGAGGGATACTAACTATGGCTACACCTTC
clone size: NA; CDR3 length: 14; V gene: TRBV18; J gene: TRBJ1-1; D gene: TRBD1; CDR3 protein: CASSPDRAATEAFF; CDR3 DNA: TGTGCCAGCTCACCGGACAGGGCAGCCACTGAAGCTTTCTTT
clone size: NA; CDR3 length: 13; V gene: TRBV19; J gene: TRBJ1-1; D gene: NA; CDR3 protein: CASTFGHPTEAFF; CDR3 DNA: TGTGCCAGTACCTTTGGACATCCCACTGAAGCTTTCTTT
clone size: once; CDR3 length: 13; V gene: TRBV7-2; J gene: TRBJ1-2; D gene: NA; CDR3 protein: CASSSPDTASWAF; CDR3 DNA: TGTGCCAGCAGCTCCCCAGACACGGCCAGTTGGGCCTTC
clone size: NA; CDR3 length: 19; V gene: TRBV28; J gene: TRBJ2-2; D gene: TRBD2; CDR3 protein: CASSLFRASGGLAAGELFF; CDR3 DNA: TGTGCCAGCAGTTTATTCCGAGCTAGCGGGGGGTTAGCTGCCGGGGAGCTGTTTTTT
clone size: few; CDR3 length: 15; V gene: TRBV6-5; J gene: TRBJ2-7; D gene: NA; CDR3 protein: CASSYSKTASYEQYF; CDR3 DNA: TGTGCCAGCAGTTACTCGAAGACAGCTTCCTACGAGCAGTACTTC
clone size: NA; CDR3 length: 14; V gene: TRBV6-2/TRBV6-3; J gene: TRBJ2-5; D gene: NA; CDR3 protein: CASSYANYQETQYF; CDR3 DNA: TGTGCCAGCAGTTATGCGAATTACCAAGAGACCCAGTACTTC
clone size: NA; CDR3 length: 14; V gene: TRBV6-5; J gene: TRBJ1-5; D gene: NA; CDR3 protein: CASSGESGNQPQHF; CDR3 DNA: TGTGCCAGCTCCGGGGAGTCAGGCAATCAGCCCCAGCATTTT
clone size: NA; CDR3 length: 13; V gene: TRBV6-5; J gene: TRBJ2-7; D gene: NA; CDR3 protein: CASSPLTGYEQYF; CDR3 DNA: TGTGCCAGCAGTCCCCTGACAGGCTACGAGCAGTACTTC
clone size: NA; CDR3 length: 16; V gene: TRBV18; J gene: TRBJ1-1; D gene: NA; CDR3 protein: CASSPWKLGTRTEAFF; CDR3 DNA: TGTGCCAGCTCACCCTGGAAACTCGGGACAAGGACTGAAGCTTTCTTT
clone size: NA; CDR3 length: 13; V gene: TRBV5-4; J gene: TRBJ2-7; D gene: NA; CDR3 protein: CASSVTPGDEQYF; CDR3 DNA: TGTGCCAGCAGCGTCACCCCCGGGGACGAGCAGTACTTC
clone size: once; CDR3 length: 15; V gene: TRBV7-9; J gene: TRBJ1-1; D gene: TRBD1; CDR3 protein: CASSPGTGMNTEAFF; CDR3 DNA: TGTGCCAGCAGCCCCGGGACAGGGATGAACACTGAAGCTTTCTTT
clone size: NA; CDR3 length: 17; V gene: TRBV13; J gene: TRBJ2-1; D gene: NA; CDR3 protein: CASSPKPGGTWRNEQFF; CDR3 DNA: TGTGCCAGCAGTCCCAAACCGGGCGGAACTTGGAGGAATGAGCAGTTCTTC
clone size: NA; CDR3 length: 13; V gene: TRBV12-3/TRBV12-4; J gene: TRBJ2-2; D gene: NA; CDR3 protein: CASRGTNTGELFF; CDR3 DNA: TGTGCCAGCAGAGGGACAAACACCGGGGAGCTGTTTTTT
clone size: NA; CDR3 length: 17; V gene: TRBV4-3; J gene: TRBJ1-6; D gene: NA; CDR3 protein: CASSQAGGPGGYSPLHF; CDR3 DNA: TGCGCCAGCAGCCAGGCTGGGGGCCCCGGCGGTTATTCACCCCTCCACTTT
clone size: NA; CDR3 length: 14; V gene: TRBV27; J gene: TRBJ1-2; D gene: NA; CDR3 protein: CASSLSTGPYGYTF; CDR3 DNA: TGTGCCAGCAGTTTATCCACAGGGCCCTATGGCTACACCTTC
clone size: NA; CDR3 length: 15; V gene: TRBV11-3; J gene: TRBJ1-6; D gene: TRBD1; CDR3 protein: CASSSGQGENSPLHF; CDR3 DNA: TGTGCCAGCAGCTCGGGACAGGGAGAAAATTCACCCCTCCACTTT
clone size: NA; CDR3 length: 16; V gene: TRBV7-3; J gene: TRBJ2-2; D gene: NA; CDR3 protein: CASSPPGGGTTGELFF; CDR3 DNA: TGTGCCAGCAGCCCCCCGGGTGGAGGCACGACCGGGGAGCTGTTTTTT
clone size: NA; CDR3 length: 17; V gene: TRBV6-2/TRBV6-3; J gene: TRBJ1-2; D gene: TRBD1; CDR3 protein: CASSSPRGTGEIYGYTF; CDR3 DNA: TGTGCCAGCAGTTCTCCTCGGGGGACAGGGGAGATCTATGGCTACACCTTC
clone size: NA; CDR3 length: 14; V gene: TRBV6-4; J gene: TRBJ2-1; D gene: NA; CDR3 protein: CASSAEPFLDEQFF; CDR3 DNA: TGTGCCAGCAGTGCTGAGCCCTTTCTTGATGAGCAGTTCTTC
clone size: NA; CDR3 length: 15; V gene: TRBV7-9; J gene: TRBJ2-7; D gene: TRBD2; CDR3 protein: CASSSGTSEPYEQYF; CDR3 DNA: TGTGCCAGCAGCAGTGGGACTAGCGAACCCTACGAGCAGTACTTC
clone size: once; CDR3 length: 14; V gene: TRBV3-1/TRBV3-2; J gene: TRBJ2-1; D gene: NA; CDR3 protein: CASSQLDRYNEQFF; CDR3 DNA: TGTGCCAGCAGCCAACTCGACAGGTACAATGAGCAGTTCTTC
clone size: NA; CDR3 length: 14; V gene: TRBV2; J gene: TRBJ1-1; D gene: NA; CDR3 protein: CASSGQSMNTEAFF; CDR3 DNA: TGTGCCAGCAGTGGACAGTCTATGAACACTGAAGCTTTCTTT
clone size: few; CDR3 length: 15; V gene: TRBV21-1; J gene: TRBJ2-7; D gene: NA; CDR3 protein: CASSTRDSTSYEQYF; CDR3 DNA: TGTGCCAGCAGCACCCGGGACAGCACCTCCTACGAGCAGTACTTC